A selection of T cell receptor beta chains follows, all from one sample in a study of PD-1 blockade in mismatch repair-deficient tumors. TCRdb's copy holds only in-frame clones and misses some; the assay was immunoSEQ multiplex PCR. Of fewer than 16,000 clones in the sample, around 80% were seen once. Their specific antigens are unknown. Sequencing was performed on cells cultured in vitro, taken from a patient treated with pembrolizumab. The receptor source for this set is an adult with mismatch repair-deficient cancer. Each CDR3 is given with its conserved first and last residue. A D gene is named only where the DNA matches it firmly. Some rows have no size entry. The others give once, few or many, or a class for an expanded clone.

CDR3nt | CDR3aa | j_gene | d_gene | v_gene | abundance
TGCGCCAGCAGCCAAGAAAGGCAGGGGGCGAATCAGCCCCAGCATTTT | CASSQERQGANQPQHF | TRBJ1-5 | TRBD1 | TRBV4-1 | once
TGCAGTGCTAGAGATGGACCCACCATATATTTT | CSARDGPTIYF | TRBJ1-3 | - | TRBV20-1 | once
TGCGCCAGCAGCTTGTATTGGACAGGGAACTCCTACGAGCAGTACTTC | CASSLYWTGNSYEQYF | TRBJ2-7 | TRBD1 | TRBV5-1 | -
TGCAGGCCGCCGGGGACGAAAAATCAGCCCCAGCATTTT | CRPPGTKNQPQHF | TRBJ1-5 | - | TRBV29-1 | -
TGTGCCAGCAGACTACAGGGCGTAACCACTGAAGCTTTCTTT | CASRLQGVTTEAFF | TRBJ1-1 | - | TRBV2 | -
TGTGCCAGCTCACCGACCATAGCGGGAGGCACCGGTCACGAGCAGTACTTC | CASSPTIAGGTGHEQYF | TRBJ2-7 | TRBD2 | TRBV18 | -
TGTGCCAGCAGTTGGGACAGGGGGGGCCCTACGTCCAATGAGCAGTTCTTC | CASSWDRGGPTSNEQFF | TRBJ2-1 | TRBD1 | TRBV2 | -
TGCGCCAGCAGCTGGAACCGGGACAGGGGTGACTATGGCTACACCTTC | CASSWNRDRGDYGYTF | TRBJ1-2 | TRBD1 | TRBV5-1 | -
TGTGCCAGCAGTTTCATAAGCGGGAGGACCGCTGAGCAGTTCTTC | CASSFISGRTAEQFF | TRBJ2-1 | TRBD2 | TRBV27 | -
TGCGCCAGCAGCCAAGAGGGGCAGGGAGGCTCCTATGGCTACACCTTC | CASSQEGQGGSYGYTF | TRBJ1-2 | - | TRBV4-1 | medium-sized
TGTGCCAGCAGCTTAAGCCTAGCCCTGAGGGACGGGGAGCTGTTTTTT | CASSLSLALRDGELFF | TRBJ2-2 | - | TRBV7-9 | few
TGTGCCAGTAGCGGCGGGAGGGAATTCTACGAGCAGTACTTC | CASSGGREFYEQYF | TRBJ2-7 | TRBD2 | TRBV19 | -
TGCGCCAGCAGCTTCAGTGGGAGGGAGGGAGATACGCAGTATTTT | CASSFSGREGDTQYF | TRBJ2-3 | TRBD2 | TRBV5-1 | -
TGTGCCAGCAGCCCACGGACAGACTCCTACGAGCAGTACTTC | CASSPRTDSYEQYF | TRBJ2-7 | - | TRBV9 | once
TGTGCCAGCAGCCCCGGGACTAGCGGAACCTACAATGAGCAGTTCTTC | CASSPGTSGTYNEQFF | TRBJ2-1 | TRBD2 | TRBV11-1 | once
TGCGCCAGCAGCTTGATGGGTGCAGAGACCCAGTACTTC | CASSLMGAETQYF | TRBJ2-5 | - | TRBV5-1 | -
TGCGCCAGCAGCCCCCTTTCTAGCGGGAGATTTGAGCAGTTCTTC | CASSPLSSGRFEQFF | TRBJ2-1 | TRBD2 | TRBV4-1 | -
TGTGCCAGCAGTAAACCGGGACTCGTTAAGGACGAGCAGTACTTC | CASSKPGLVKDEQYF | TRBJ2-7 | - | TRBV6-1 | -
TGCGCCAGCAGTGATCTAGCGGGAGGGCCGTCCAATGAGCAGTTCTTC | CASSDLAGGPSNEQFF | TRBJ2-1 | TRBD2 | TRBV10-1 | -
TGTGCCAGCAGCCCTCCTTCTCACAATGAGCAGTTCTTC | CASSPPSHNEQFF | TRBJ2-1 | - | TRBV7-9 | -
TGTGCCAGCAGCTTGACAGGGGCGACCTACGAGCAGTACTTC | CASSLTGATYEQYF | TRBJ2-7 | TRBD1 | TRBV5-4 | -
TGCGCCAGCAGCTCTTCTAGGAACACTGAAGCTTTCTTT | CASSSSRNTEAFF | TRBJ1-1 | - | TRBV5-1 | -
TGTGCCAGCATTGAGAACAGGGGGGGGAATACGCAGTATTTT | CASIENRGGNTQYF | TRBJ2-3 | - | TRBV28 | few
TGCGCCAGCAGCCCTGGTGGTAGCGGGAACACCGGGGAGCTGTTTTTT | CASSPGGSGNTGELFF | TRBJ2-2 | - | TRBV5-1 | -
TGTGCCAGTAGTATCCAAGCAGGGGGCACTGAAGCTTTCTTT | CASSIQAGGTEAFF | TRBJ1-1 | TRBD1 | TRBV19 | -
TGTGCCAGCAGCTTTGGACAGGGTGGAAACACCATATATTTT | CASSFGQGGNTIYF | TRBJ1-3 | TRBD1 | TRBV13 | -
TGTGCCAGCAGCTTGAAAGGCGGACTAGCGGGAGCCAAAAACATTCAGTACTTC | CASSLKGGLAGAKNIQYF | TRBJ2-4 | TRBD2 | TRBV5-6 | -
TGTGCCAGCAGCTTAGTCCAGTATAGCACAGATACGCAGTATTTT | CASSLVQYSTDTQYF | TRBJ2-3 | - | TRBV7-2 | -
TGTGCCAGCAGTTACGGCGGAGGCGGGACCGGGGAGCTGTTTTTT | CASSYGGGGTGELFF | TRBJ2-2 | - | TRBV27 | -
TGTGCCAGCAGCGTAGAGGCTAGCGGGACCTCCTACAATGAGCAGTTCTTC | CASSVEASGTSYNEQFF | TRBJ2-1 | TRBD2 | TRBV9 | -
TGTGCCAGCAGCCGTGCCGGGACAGGGGGAAATTGGCGTGAAAAACTGTTTTTT | CASSRAGTGGNWREKLFF | TRBJ1-4 | TRBD1 | TRBV7-6 | -
TGTGCCTGGAGTGCAGCATTAGGGGCTCGGACAGATACGCAGTATTTT | CAWSAALGARTDTQYF | TRBJ2-3 | - | TRBV30 | large
TGTGCCAGCAGCCCCCGGCTAGCGGGACAAGAGACCCAGTACTTC | CASSPRLAGQETQYF | TRBJ2-5 | TRBD2 | TRBV14 | -